This T cell receptor beta chain is drawn from a study of identical twins. This clonotype was counted many times. The CDR3 is made up of 18 amino acids. V lost 5 bases to trimming and J lost 9 bases, with 28 bases between them. One entry per CDR3 protein results from TCRdb running MiXCR on the 5' RACE reads. The sample has some 630,000 distinct CDR3 sequences, around 7.4% seen once. The data also belong to a second study, concerning yellow fever vaccine responses in identical twins.

Sequencing was carried out using PBMCs. V and J are TRBV12-3 or TRBV12-4 and TRBJ2-2; possibly TRBD1 or TRBD2 for D (6 bases each). The sequence came from a woman under 30 in good health. For the CDR3, the DNA is TGTGCCAGCAGTGGGGGGCACGACCGGCCCCGCGATGTCCGGGAGCTGTTTTTT. Its protein product is CASSGGHDRPRDVRELFF.